This T cell receptor (beta chain) comes out of a study of beta chain features in type 1 diabetes. Across the study: Age, gender and cell yields were alike across patients and healthy donors.

About 120 mL of blood, on average, came from one heparinised draw per donor. Expressed TCRB transcripts were sequenced, since all the RNA that had been isolated was reverse transcribed. Only in-frame clones appear in the TCRdb table, and some are missing; sequencing was by immunoSEQ multiplex PCR. The table lists 600,000 or so clones, around 12% of them singletons. The CDR3 runs 17 residues. Unmatched junction bases numbered 8, after V lost 4 bases and J lost 2 bases. Per the germline V gene, CDR1 is MNHNS and CDR2 is SASEGT. Study-wide results and caveats: Across all four CD4+ subsets, people with type 1 diabetes showed modestly shorter TCRB CDR3s. Compared to healthy donors, patients appeared to have naive, central memory and Treg TCRB repertoires that were more alike. Any HLA type influence on TCRB rearrangement was left unresolved here.

This clone was observed a handful of times. Its antigen is unidentified. The clonotype was recovered from a man aged 25 to 40 with type 1 diabetes. Sequences were obtained from naive CD4+ T cells from blood. The chain combines TRBV6-1 with TRBJ2-1; 10 bases are a match to TRBD2. The CDR3 coding sequence is TGTGCCAGCAGTGGCACCGGGACTAGCGAAGCCTACAATGAGCAGTTCTTC. Its translation is CASSGTGTSEAYNEQFF.